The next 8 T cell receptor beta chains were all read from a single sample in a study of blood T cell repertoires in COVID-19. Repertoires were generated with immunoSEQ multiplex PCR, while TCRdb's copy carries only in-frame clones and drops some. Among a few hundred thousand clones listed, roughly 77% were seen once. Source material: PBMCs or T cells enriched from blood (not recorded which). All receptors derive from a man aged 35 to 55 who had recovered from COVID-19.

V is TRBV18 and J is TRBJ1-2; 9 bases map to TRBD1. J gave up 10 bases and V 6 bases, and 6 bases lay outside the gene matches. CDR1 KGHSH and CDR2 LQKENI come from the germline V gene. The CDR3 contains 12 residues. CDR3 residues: CASSPGQGVYTF. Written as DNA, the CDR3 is TGTGCCAGCTCGCCGGGACAGGGAGTCTACACCTTC.

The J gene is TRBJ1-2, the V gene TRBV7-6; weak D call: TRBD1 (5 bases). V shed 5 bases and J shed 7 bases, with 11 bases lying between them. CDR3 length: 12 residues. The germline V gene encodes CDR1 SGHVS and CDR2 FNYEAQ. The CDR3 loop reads CASSAGGGGYTF. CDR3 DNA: TGTGCCAGCAGCGCTGGGGGAGGTGGCTACACCTTC.

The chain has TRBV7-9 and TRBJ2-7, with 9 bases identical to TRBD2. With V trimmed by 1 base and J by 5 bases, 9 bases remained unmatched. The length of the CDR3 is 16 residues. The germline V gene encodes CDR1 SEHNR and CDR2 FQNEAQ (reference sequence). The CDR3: CASSLVLSGRLDEQYF. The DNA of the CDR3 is TGTGCCAGCAGCTTAGTTCTTAGCGGGAGACTCGACGAGCAGTACTTC.

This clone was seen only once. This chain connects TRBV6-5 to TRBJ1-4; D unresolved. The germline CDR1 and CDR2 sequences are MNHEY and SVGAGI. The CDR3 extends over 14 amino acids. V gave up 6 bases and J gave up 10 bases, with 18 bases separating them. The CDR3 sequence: CASSRSMGEGKLFF. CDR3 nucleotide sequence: TGTGCCAGCAGCAGATCTATGGGAGAGGGAAAACTGTTTTTT.

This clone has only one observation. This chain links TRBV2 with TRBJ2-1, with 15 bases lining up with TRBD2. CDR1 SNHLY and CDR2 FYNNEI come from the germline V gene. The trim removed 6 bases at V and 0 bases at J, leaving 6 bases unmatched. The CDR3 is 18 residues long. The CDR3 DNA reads TGTGCCAGCAGATGGACTAGCGGGAGGGTTAGCTCCTACAATGAGCAGTTCTTC. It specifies CASRWTSGRVSSYNEQFF.

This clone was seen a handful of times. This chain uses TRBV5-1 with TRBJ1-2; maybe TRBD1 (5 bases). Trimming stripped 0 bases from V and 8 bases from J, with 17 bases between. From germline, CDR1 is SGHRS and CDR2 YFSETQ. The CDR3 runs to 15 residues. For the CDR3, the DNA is TGCGCCAGCAGCTTGGATGCCACAGGATCGGGCGGCTACACCTTC. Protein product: CASSLDATGSGGYTF.

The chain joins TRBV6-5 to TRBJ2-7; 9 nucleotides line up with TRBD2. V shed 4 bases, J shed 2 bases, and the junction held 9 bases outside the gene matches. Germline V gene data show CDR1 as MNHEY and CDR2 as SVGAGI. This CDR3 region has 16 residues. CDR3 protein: CASSLFSGSGPYEQYF. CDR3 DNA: TGTGCCAGCAGTTTATTTAGCGGGAGTGGTCCCTACGAGCAGTACTTC.

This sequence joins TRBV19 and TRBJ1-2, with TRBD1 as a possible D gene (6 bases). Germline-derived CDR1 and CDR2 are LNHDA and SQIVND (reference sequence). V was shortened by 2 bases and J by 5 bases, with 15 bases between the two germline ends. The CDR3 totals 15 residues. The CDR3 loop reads CASSISPGTLYGYTF. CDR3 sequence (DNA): TGTGCCAGTAGTATAAGCCCCGGGACACTATATGGCTACACCTTC.